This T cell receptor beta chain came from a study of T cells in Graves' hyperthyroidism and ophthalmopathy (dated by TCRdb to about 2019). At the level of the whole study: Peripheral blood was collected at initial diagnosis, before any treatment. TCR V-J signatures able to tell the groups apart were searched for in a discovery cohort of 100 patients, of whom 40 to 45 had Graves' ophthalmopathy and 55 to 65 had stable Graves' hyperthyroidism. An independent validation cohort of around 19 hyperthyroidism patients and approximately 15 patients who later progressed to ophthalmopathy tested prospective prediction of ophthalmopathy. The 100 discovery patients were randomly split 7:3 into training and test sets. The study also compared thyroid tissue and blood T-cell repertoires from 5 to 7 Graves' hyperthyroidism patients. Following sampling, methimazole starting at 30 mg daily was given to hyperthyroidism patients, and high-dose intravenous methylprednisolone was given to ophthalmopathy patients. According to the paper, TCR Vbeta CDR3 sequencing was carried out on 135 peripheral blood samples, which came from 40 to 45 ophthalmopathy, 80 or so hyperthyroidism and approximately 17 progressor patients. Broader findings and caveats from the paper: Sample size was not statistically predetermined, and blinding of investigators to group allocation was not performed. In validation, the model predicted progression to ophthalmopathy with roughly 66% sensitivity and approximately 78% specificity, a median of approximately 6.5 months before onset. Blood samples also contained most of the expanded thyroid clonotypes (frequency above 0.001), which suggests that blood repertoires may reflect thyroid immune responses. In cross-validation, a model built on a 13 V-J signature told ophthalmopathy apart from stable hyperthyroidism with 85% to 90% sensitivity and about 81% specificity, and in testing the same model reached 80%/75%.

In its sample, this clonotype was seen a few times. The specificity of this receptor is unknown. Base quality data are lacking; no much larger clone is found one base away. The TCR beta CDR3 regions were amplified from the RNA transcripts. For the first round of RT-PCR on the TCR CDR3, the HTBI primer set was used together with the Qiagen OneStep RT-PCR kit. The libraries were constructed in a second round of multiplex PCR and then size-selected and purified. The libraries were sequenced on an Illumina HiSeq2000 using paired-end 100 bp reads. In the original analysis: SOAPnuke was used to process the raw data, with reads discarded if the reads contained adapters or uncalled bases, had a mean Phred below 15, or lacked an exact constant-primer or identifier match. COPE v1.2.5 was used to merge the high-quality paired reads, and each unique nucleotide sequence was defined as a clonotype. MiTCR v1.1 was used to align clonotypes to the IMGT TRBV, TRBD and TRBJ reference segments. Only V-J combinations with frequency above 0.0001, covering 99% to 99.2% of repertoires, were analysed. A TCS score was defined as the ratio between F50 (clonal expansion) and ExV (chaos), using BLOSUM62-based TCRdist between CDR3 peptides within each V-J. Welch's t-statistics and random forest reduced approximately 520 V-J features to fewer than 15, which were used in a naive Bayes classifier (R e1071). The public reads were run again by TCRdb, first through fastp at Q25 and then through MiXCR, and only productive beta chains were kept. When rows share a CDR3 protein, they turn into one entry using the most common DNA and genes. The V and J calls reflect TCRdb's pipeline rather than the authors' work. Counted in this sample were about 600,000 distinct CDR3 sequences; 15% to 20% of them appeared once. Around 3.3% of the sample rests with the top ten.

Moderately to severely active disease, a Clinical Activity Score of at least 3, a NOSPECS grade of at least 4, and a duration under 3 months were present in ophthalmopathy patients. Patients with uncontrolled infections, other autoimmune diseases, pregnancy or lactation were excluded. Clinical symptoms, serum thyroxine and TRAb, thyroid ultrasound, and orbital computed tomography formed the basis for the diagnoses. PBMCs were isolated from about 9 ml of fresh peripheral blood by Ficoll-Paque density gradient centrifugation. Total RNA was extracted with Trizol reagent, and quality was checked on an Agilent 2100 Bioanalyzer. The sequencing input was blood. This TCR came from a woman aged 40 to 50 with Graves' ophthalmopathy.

The CDR3 here reads CASSFLAAVTDTQYF. In nucleotide form, the sequence is TGTGCCAGCAGTTTTCTGGCCGCCGTCACAGATACGCAGTATTTT. Rearrangement joined TRBV27 to TRBJ2-3, with the D gene uncertain. The trim is 3 bases for V and 2 bases for J, with a gap of 12 bases between the germline ends. The CDR3 has 15 amino acids, counting the end cysteine and phenylalanine. The kept DNA is CDR3 alone, 45 bases in frame from the first base. Based on the germline V gene (reference sequence), the CDR1 and CDR2 sequences are MNHEY and SMNVEV.